These T cell receptor beta chains were read from a single sample in a study of T-cell memory formation after mild COVID-19. TCRdb re-derived calls from the 5' RACE reads in MiXCR, one entry per CDR3 protein. The sample includes 150,000 to 200,000 distinct CDR3 sequences, 11% of them seen just once. Sequences were obtained from PBMCs or a T cell subset sorted from them (not recorded which). The receptors were sampled from a young man who had mild COVID-19 (a few samples of this study predate the infection). Cell type and time point are not known. Each CDR3 is given with its conserved first and last residue. A D gene is named only where the DNA matches it firmly. Some rows mark clone size as missing; the rest say once, few, many or name a class of expanded clone.

d_gene	j_gene	abundance	v_gene	CDR3aa	CDR3nt
NA	TRBJ1-1	NA	TRBV7-6	CASSERDTMNTEAFF	TGTGCCAGCAGCGAACGAGACACCATGAACACTGAAGCTTTCTTT
TRBD2	TRBJ2-4	few	TRBV4-1	CASSQLGLAKGIQYF	TGCGCCAGCAGCCAACTGGGACTAGCGAAGGGCATTCAGTACTTC
TRBD1	TRBJ2-5	NA	TRBV7-2	CASSPGQGQTQYF	TGTGCCAGCAGCCCTGGACAGGGTCAGACCCAGTACTTC
NA	TRBJ1-6	NA	TRBV7-2	CASSPSPEWSPLHF	TGTGCCAGCAGCCCTTCGCCCGAGTGGTCACCCCTCCACTTT
TRBD1	TRBJ1-2	NA	TRBV4-3	CASSQGQGTTYGYTF	TGCGCCAGCAGCCAAGGACAGGGCACAACCTATGGCTACACCTTC
NA	TRBJ2-2	few	TRBV7-3	CASSSDRATGELFF	TGTGCCAGCAGCTCCGACAGAGCCACCGGGGAGCTGTTTTTT
NA	TRBJ2-3	NA	TRBV6-2/TRBV6-3	CASSYDPRTQYF	TGTGCCAGCAGTTACGACCCCCGTACGCAGTATTTT
TRBD1	TRBJ2-5	NA	TRBV28	CANSLASTGEETQYF	TGTGCCAACAGTTTAGCCTCGACAGGGGAAGAGACCCAGTACTTC
TRBD1	TRBJ2-7	NA	TRBV29-1	CSVKTGPSLEQYF	TGCAGCGTGAAGACAGGGCCATCCCTCGAGCAGTACTTC
NA	TRBJ2-3	few	TRBV7-2	CASSPTVDTQYF	TGTGCCAGCAGCCCGACGGTAGATACGCAGTATTTT
NA	TRBJ1-6	NA	TRBV12-3/TRBV12-4	CASSLHRWVNSPLHF	TGTGCCAGCAGTTTGCACAGGTGGGTGAATTCACCCCTCCACTTT
NA	TRBJ2-2	few	TRBV6-4	CASILGDKERGELFF	TGTGCCAGCATCCTCGGGGACAAAGAGAGAGGGGAGCTGTTTTTT
TRBD2	TRBJ2-7	few	TRBV18	CASSPSGAAEQYF	TGTGCCAGCTCACCGAGCGGGGCAGCTGAGCAGTACTTC
NA	TRBJ2-3	few	TRBV6-2/TRBV6-3	CASRQGRNTDTQYF	TGTGCCAGCAGACAGGGACGAAACACAGATACGCAGTATTTT
NA	TRBJ1-6	once	TRBV11-3	CASSSVRDSPIHF	TGTGCCAGCAGCTCGGTACGAGATTCACCCATCCACTTT
TRBD2	TRBJ2-1	few	TRBV24-1	CATSDASGGEFYNEQFF	TGTGCCACCAGTGATGCGAGCGGGGGGGAGTTCTACAATGAGCAGTTCTTC
TRBD1	TRBJ1-2	NA	TRBV5-1	CASSFTGDDGYTF	TGCGCCAGCAGCTTCACAGGGGATGATGGCTACACCTTC